Described below is a single TCR beta chain sequence and its context. Its antigen remains unknown. This sample stems from a study of shared clonotypes between healthy human individuals. Study conclusions and caveats: Across subsets, estimated richness was generally greater for naive than for memory populations.

Some clones are missing from TCRdb's copy, which holds only in-frame ones; the method was immunoSEQ multiplex PCR. Of fewer than 350,000 clones listed, around nine tenths are singletons. The CDR3 is made up of 14 amino acids. Trimming pared 0 bases from V and 3 bases from J, leaving 8 bases between. Per germline, CDR1 SGDLS and CDR2 YYNGEE. V is TRBV9 and J is TRBJ2-3; no definite D call. The receptor was isolated from a man younger than 30 in good health. Sequences were obtained from memory CD8+ T cells sorted from blood. The subset is: CD45RO+ cells pooled with CCR7-negative TemRA cells. CDR3 region: CASSVVRVTDTQYF. The CDR3 region has the DNA TGTGCCAGCAGCGTAGTAAGGGTGACAGATACGCAGTATTTT.